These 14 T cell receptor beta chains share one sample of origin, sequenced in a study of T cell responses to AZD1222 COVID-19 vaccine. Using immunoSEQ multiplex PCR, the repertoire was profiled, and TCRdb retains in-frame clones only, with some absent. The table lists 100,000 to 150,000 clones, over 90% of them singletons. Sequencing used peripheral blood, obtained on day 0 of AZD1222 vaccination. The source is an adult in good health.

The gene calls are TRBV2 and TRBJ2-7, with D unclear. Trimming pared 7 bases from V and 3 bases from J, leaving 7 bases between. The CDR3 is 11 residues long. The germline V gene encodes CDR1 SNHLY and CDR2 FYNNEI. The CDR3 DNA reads TGTGCCAGCACTGGAAACTACGAGCAGTACTTC. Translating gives CASTGNYEQYF.

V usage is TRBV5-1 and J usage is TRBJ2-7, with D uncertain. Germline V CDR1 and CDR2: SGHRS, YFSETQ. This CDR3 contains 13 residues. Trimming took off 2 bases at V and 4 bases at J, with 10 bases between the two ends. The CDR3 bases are TGCGCCAGCAGCTTAGGAACAGAGTACGAGCAGTACTTC. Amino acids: CASSLGTEYEQYF.

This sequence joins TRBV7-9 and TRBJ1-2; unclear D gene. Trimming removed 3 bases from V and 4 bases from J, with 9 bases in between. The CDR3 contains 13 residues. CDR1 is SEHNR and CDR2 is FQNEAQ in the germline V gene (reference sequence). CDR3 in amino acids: CASSFSDLYGYTF. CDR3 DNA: TGTGCCAGCAGCTTCAGCGACCTCTATGGCTACACCTTC.

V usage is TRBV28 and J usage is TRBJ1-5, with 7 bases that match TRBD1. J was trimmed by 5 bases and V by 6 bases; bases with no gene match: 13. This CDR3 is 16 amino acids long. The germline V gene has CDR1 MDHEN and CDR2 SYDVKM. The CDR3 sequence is CASRGSARQGYQPQHF. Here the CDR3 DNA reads TGTGCCAGCAGAGGAAGTGCCCGACAGGGTTATCAGCCCCAGCATTTT.

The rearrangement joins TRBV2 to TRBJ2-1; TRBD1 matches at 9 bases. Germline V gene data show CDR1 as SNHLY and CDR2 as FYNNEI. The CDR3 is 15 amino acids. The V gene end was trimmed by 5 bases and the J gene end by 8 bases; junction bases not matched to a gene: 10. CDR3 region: CASSWTGAWKDEQFF. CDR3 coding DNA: TGTGCCAGCAGTTGGACAGGGGCATGGAAGGATGAGCAGTTCTTC.

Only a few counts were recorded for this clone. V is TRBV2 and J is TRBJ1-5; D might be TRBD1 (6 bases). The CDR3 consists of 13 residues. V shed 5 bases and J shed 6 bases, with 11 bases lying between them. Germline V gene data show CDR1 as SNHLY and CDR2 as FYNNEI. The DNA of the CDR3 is TGTGCCAGCAGTTCAACAGGGTTTCAGCCCCAGCATTTT. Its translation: CASSSTGFQPQHF.

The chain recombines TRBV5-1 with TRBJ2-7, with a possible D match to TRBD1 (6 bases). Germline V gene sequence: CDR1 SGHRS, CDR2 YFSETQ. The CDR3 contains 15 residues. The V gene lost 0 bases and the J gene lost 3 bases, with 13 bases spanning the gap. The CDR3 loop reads CASSLAVTGLYEQYF. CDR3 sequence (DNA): TGCGCCAGCAGCTTGGCCGTGACAGGCCTCTACGAGCAGTACTTC.

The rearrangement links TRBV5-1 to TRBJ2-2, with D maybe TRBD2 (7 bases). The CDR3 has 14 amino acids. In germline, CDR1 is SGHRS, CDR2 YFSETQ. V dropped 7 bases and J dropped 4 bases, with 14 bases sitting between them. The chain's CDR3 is CASSRGGATGELFF. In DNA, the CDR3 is TGCGCCAGCTCCCGAGGGGGGGCCACCGGGGAGCTGTTTTTT.

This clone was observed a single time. The CDR3 DNA sequence: TGTGCCAGCAGTCCTACAACGCCCAGCTGGGTAACCACTAATGAAAAACTGTTTTTT. It translates to CASSPTTPSWVTTNEKLFF. V gene TRBV6-6 combines with J gene TRBJ1-4, with D uncertain. The V gene's germline CDR1 is MNHNY and CDR2 SVGAGI (reference sequence). There are 19 residues in the CDR3. Trimming cost V 5 bases and J 2 bases, with 24 bases left between them.

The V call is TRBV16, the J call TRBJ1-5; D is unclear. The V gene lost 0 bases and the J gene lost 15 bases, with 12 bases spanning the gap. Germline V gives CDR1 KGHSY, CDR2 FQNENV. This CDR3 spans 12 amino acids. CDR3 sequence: CASSQSLTEGHF. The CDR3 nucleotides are TGTGCCAGCAGCCAATCGTTAACAGAGGGGCATTTT.

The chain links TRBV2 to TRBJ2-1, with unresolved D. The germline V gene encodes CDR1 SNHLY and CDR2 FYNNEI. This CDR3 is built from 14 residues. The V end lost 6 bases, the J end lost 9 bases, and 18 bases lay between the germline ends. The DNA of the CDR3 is TGTGCCAGCAGGGCGAGTGGGCAAAGAAGTGAGCAGTTCTTC. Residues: CASRASGQRSEQFF.

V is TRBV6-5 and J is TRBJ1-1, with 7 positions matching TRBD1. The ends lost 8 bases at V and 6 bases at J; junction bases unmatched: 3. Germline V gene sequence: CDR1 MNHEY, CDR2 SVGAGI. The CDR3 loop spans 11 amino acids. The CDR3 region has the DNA TGTGCCAGCGGCGGGACAGCTGAAGCTTTCTTT. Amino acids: CASGGTAEAFF.

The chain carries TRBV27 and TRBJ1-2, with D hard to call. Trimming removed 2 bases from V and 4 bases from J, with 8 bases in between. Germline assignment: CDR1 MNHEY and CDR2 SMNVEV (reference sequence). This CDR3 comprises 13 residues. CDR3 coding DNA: TGTGCCAGCAGTTTAGGAGGGTCCTATGGCTACACCTTC. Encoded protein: CASSLGGSYGYTF.

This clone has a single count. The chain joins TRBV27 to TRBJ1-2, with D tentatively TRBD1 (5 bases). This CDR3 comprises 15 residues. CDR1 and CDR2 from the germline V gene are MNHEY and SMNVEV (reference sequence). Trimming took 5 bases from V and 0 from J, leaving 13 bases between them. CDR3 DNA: TGTGCCAGCAGTATTTGGGGCTACGCTAACTATGGCTACACCTTC. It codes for CASSIWGYANYGYTF.